This record concerns one T cell receptor beta chain sequence. This entry is derived from a study of blood T cell repertoires in COVID-19. Whole-study context: COVID-19 samples from acute and convalescent phases originated in the United States, Italy and Spain.

The protocol was immunoSEQ multiplex PCR, while the TCRdb copy is restricted to in-frame clones and leaves out a portion. Of 200,000 to 250,000 clones listed, about 89% are singletons. The CDR3 consists of 16 residues. CDR1 and CDR2 from the germline V gene are SNHLY and FYNNEI. After removal of 6 bases from V and 4 bases from J, the junction contained 12 bases not matched to a gene. Recruitment covered some 25 US areas and drew participants whose ages spanned about 18 to 90 years. This sequence originates from a woman between 25 and 40 years old who had recovered from COVID-19. The rearrangement joins TRBV2 to TRBJ2-3; the match to TRBD1 covers 8 bases. Sequencing was performed on PBMCs or T cells enriched from blood (not recorded which). The CDR3 loop reads CASRIGGTGYADTQYF. The CDR3, as DNA: TGTGCCAGCAGGATAGGGGGGACAGGTTATGCAGATACGCAGTATTTT.